This T cell receptor beta chain comes out of a study of shared clonotypes between healthy human individuals. V gave up 7 bases and J gave up 7 bases; unmatched junction bases: 11. The CDR3 is 14 amino acids. Germline V lookup: CDR1 MNHNY, CDR2 SVGAGI (reference sequence). Adult donors, all healthy and HIV-negative, had no recent acute infections or vaccinations. The protocol was immunoSEQ multiplex PCR, while the TCRdb copy is restricted to in-frame clones and leaves out a portion. The sample lists around 2.5 million clones; 80% to 95% were seen once. The chain couples TRBV6-6 to TRBJ1-1; 8 nucleotides align to TRBD1. The specimen sequenced was naive CD4+ T cells from PBMCs. Described subset: CD45RA+ positively selected. This TCR was recovered from a man younger than 35 in good health. Some clones in this sample may be carry-over from other donors' samples. For the CDR3, the DNA is TGTGCCAGCAACCCCAGGGGGCTTGTAGGTGAAGCTTTCTTT. It is translated as CASNPRGLVGEAFF.